This T cell receptor (beta chain) was documented in a study of CD8 T cell repertoires and HIV-1 epitope variants. Study as a whole: Separate wells received one of Twenty-five Gag or Nef variant peptides. Epitopes were three Gag families plus Nef HW9 and YT9. Control wells had CMV/EBV/flu peptides, negative Ebola AY9, or no peptide.

The repertoire was sequenced with immunoSEQ multiplex PCR; TCRdb's copy has only in-frame clones and lacks some. Of 5,900 or so clones in the sample, approximately 65% are singletons; the top ten hold 41%. V lost 3 bases and J 6 bases, leaving 15 bases between the germline ends. CDR1 is SGHTA and CDR2 is FQGNSA in the germline V gene. The CDR3 loop spans 15 amino acids. Note on this clone: Its antigen is as yet unknown.

Sample: cultured CD8+ T cells derived from PBMCs. The clonotype was recovered from a male donor with HIV. V is TRBV7-2 and J is TRBJ1-5; D perhaps matches TRBD1 (5 bases). The CDR3 coding sequence is TGTGCCAGCAGCTTGGGACGGGCGGCAGGTCAGCCCCAGCATTTT. Translation gives CASSLGRAAGQPQHF.